Each of the 16 T cell receptor beta chains below was sequenced from the same sample in a study of blood T cells in healthy people across ages. A second roughly 7 to 11 cycle PCR used barcoded and J-beta primers. TCRdb re-derived calls from the 5' RACE reads in MiXCR, one entry per CDR3 protein. The data show fewer than 600,000 distinct CDR3 sequences, about 27% seen once. In addition, the sample was reused for a study of T cells of mothers and their children.

Sequencing was done on a sample of blood. The receptors were sampled from a boy between 2 and 15 years old in good health.

This sequence joins TRBV6-2 or TRBV6-3 and TRBJ2-1; TRBD2 matches at 10 bases. The length of the CDR3 is 15 residues. The trim removed 6 bases at V and 7 bases at J, leaving 9 bases unmatched. Germline CDR1 MNHEY, CDR2 SVGEGT. The CDR3 loop reads CASRELAGFLNEQFF. CDR3 coding DNA: TGTGCCAGCAGGGAACTAGCGGGGTTTTTGAATGAGCAGTTCTTC.

The chain uses TRBV28 and TRBJ1-5; perhaps TRBD1 as D (5 bases). V was cut by 3 bases and J by 5 bases, with 11 bases left in between. Germline V gene lookup returns CDR1 MDHEN and CDR2 SYDVKM. This CDR3 has 14 residues. The DNA of the CDR3 is TGTGCCAGCAGTTTGATCCAGGGATATCAGCCCCAGCATTTT. This codes for CASSLIQGYQPQHF.

The CDR3 loop is CASSSDSGGSYNEQFF. The CDR3 DNA is TGTGCCAGCAGTTCGGATAGCGGGGGGTCCTACAATGAGCAGTTCTTC. The gene calls are TRBV6-2 or TRBV6-3 and TRBJ2-1, with 10 bases lining up with TRBD2. V dropped 4 bases and J dropped 1; count of bases not matched to a gene: 4. This CDR3 region has 16 residues. Germline V lookup: CDR1 MNHEY, CDR2 SVGEGT.

This clonotype came up a few times. The rearrangement uses TRBV29-1 and TRBJ1-2, with D perhaps matching TRBD1 (6 bases). The CDR3 covers 13 residues. Germline V lookup: CDR1 SQVTM, CDR2 ANQGSEA. V lost 1 base and J 8 bases, leaving 14 bases between the germline ends. This CDR3 reads CSVEAPTGSGYTF. The CDR3 region has the DNA TGCAGCGTTGAAGCCCCCACAGGGTCGGGCTACACCTTC.

V is TRBV2 and J is TRBJ1-5; 7 positions agree with TRBD1. In germline, CDR1 is SNHLY, CDR2 FYNNEI. V lost 2 bases to trimming and J lost 0 bases; unmatched junction nucleotides: 1. The CDR3 has 15 residues. CDR3 in amino acids: CASSERGLSNQPQHF. The CDR3 DNA is TGTGCCAGCAGTGAAAGGGGGCTTAGCAATCAGCCCCAGCATTTT.

The chain employs TRBV2 and TRBJ1-5; 7 bases align to TRBD1. Germline V gene data show CDR1 as SNHLY and CDR2 as FYNNEI. The CDR3 length is 14 residues. The junction had 11 bases not matched to a gene; V was cut back by 6 bases and J by 9 bases. The CDR3 spells CASSDGQVYGPQHF. As DNA, the CDR3 is TGTGCCAGCAGCGACGGACAGGTCTATGGGCCCCAGCATTTT.

The rearrangement links TRBV12-3 or TRBV12-4 to TRBJ1-6; D is possibly TRBD1 (5 bases). Trimming took off 1 base at V and 10 bases at J, with 11 bases between the two ends. The CDR3 runs to 14 residues. The CDR3 DNA sequence: TGTGCCAGCAGTTTAGGTCAAACAGGATCACCCCTCCACTTT. Translated, it gives CASSLGQTGSPLHF.

CDR3 sequence reads: CASSYSTKGETQYF. The CDR3, as DNA: TGTGCCAGCAGTTACTCGACGAAGGGCGAGACCCAGTACTTC. The rearrangement joins TRBV6-5 to TRBJ2-5; D uncertain. Deletions cut 0 bases from V and 5 bases from J, with 10 bases between. The CDR3 is 14 residues long. CDR1 and CDR2 from the germline V gene are MNHEY and SVGAGI.

This clonotype showed up just a few times. The CDR3 DNA reads TGTGCCAGCAGCCTCGGACTAGCCTACTACGAGCAGTACTTC. Residues: CASSLGLAYYEQYF. This chain connects TRBV7-2 to TRBJ2-7, with 8 bases that match TRBD2. Trimming took 5 bases from V and 3 from J; bases not matched to a gene: 6. Germline CDR1 SGHTA, CDR2 FQGNSA. CDR3 length: 14 amino acids.

As regards this clonotype: No conserved phenylalanine or tryptophan ends this CDR3, so it is likely a read error. The DNA is left out, because the CDR3 cannot be placed on it with certainty; the CDR3 is given as TCRdb lists it. The J gene is TRBJ2-1, the V gene TRBV6-5; the table's D call of TRBD2 was not tested on the DNA. A total of 14 residues make up the CDR3, ends included. Germline V CDR1 and CDR2: MNHEY, SVGAGI. The CDR3: CASRRGLAGPWRCL.

This clonotype appeared a few times. The chain recombines TRBV9 with TRBJ1-5; D is unclear. Germline V CDR1 and CDR2: SGDLS, YYNGEE. The CDR3 consists of 15 residues. V was clipped by 0 bases and J by 0 bases, with 7 bases between them. The CDR3 here is CASSVGGFSNQPQHF. In DNA form, the CDR3 reads TGTGCCAGCAGCGTAGGGGGATTTAGCAATCAGCCCCAGCATTTT.

V usage is TRBV19 and J usage is TRBJ2-2; TRBD1 aligns across 8 bases. CDR3 size: 17 residues. In germline, CDR1 is LNHDA, CDR2 SQIVND (reference sequence). Trimming cost V 8 bases and J 1 base; bases outside gene matches: 12. CDR3 in amino acids: CASSLSPGTGNTGELFF. The CDR3 coding sequence is TGTGCCAGTTCGCTCTCCCCCGGGACAGGGAACACCGGGGAGCTGTTTTTT. The full variable domain, completed using reference TRBV19 and TRBJ2-2, is DGGITQSPKYLFRKEGQNVTLSCEQNLNHDAMYWYRQDPGQGLRLIYYSQIVNDFQKGDIAEGYSVSREKKESFPLTVTSAQKNPTAFYLCASSLSPGTGNTGELFFGEGSRLTVL.

The chain combines TRBV12-5 with TRBJ2-7, with a tentative D call TRBD2 (6 bases). Germline-derived CDR1 and CDR2 are LGHNT and FRNRAP. There are 15 residues in the CDR3. Trimming shortened V by 1 base and J by 3 bases, and 13 bases separated the two germline ends. The CDR3 nucleotides are TGTGCTAGTGGTTTGGGGGGAGGCTACGGCTACGAGCAGTACTTC. It translates to CASGLGGGYGYEQYF.

CDR3 bases: TGTGCCAGCAGCCCCCCGTACAGGGGGCTGGGCGGGGAGCTGTTTTTT. It is translated as CASSPPYRGLGGELFF. V is TRBV7-9 and J is TRBJ2-2, with 9 positions matching TRBD1. V dropped 5 bases and J dropped 7; count of bases not matched to a gene: 11. This CDR3 spans 16 amino acids. The germline gives CDR1 SEHNR, CDR2 FQNEAQ (reference sequence).

The table lists this clonotype with many counts. The chain couples TRBV18 to TRBJ2-7, with D uncertain. The CDR3 runs 12 residues. V lost 8 bases, J lost 3 bases, and 11 bases lay in between. The germline CDR1 and CDR2 sequences are KGHSH and LQKENI. CDR3 bases: TGTGCCAGCAGCCAAGGTAACTACGAGCAGTACTTC. Protein sequence: CASSQGNYEQYF.

This clonotype was counted a few times. The chain is built from TRBV20-1 and TRBJ2-7; TRBD2 agrees at 10 bases. Germline V CDR1 and CDR2: DFQATT, SNEGSKA (reference sequence). The trim removed 2 bases at V and 5 bases at J, leaving 9 bases unmatched. The CDR3 is made up of 15 amino acids. The CDR3 loop reads CSARRASGSGHEQYF. The CDR3 nucleotides read TGCAGTGCTAGACGGGCTAGCGGGAGCGGCCACGAGCAGTACTTC.